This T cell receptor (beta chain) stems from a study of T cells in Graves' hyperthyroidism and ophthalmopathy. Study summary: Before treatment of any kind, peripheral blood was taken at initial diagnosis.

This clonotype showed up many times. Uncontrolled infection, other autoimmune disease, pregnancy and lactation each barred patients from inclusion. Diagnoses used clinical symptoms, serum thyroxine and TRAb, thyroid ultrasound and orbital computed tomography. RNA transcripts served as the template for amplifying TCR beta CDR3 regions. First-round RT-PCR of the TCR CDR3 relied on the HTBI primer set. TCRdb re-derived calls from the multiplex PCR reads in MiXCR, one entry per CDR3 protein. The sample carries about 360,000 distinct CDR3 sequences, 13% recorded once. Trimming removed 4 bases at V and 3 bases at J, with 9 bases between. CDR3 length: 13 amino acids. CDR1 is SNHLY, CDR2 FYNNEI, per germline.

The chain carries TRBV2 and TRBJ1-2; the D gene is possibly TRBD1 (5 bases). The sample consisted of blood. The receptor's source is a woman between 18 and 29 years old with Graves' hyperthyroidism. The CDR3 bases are TGTGCCAGCAGTGTTCAGGGCTACTATGGCTACACCTTC. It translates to CASSVQGYYGYTF. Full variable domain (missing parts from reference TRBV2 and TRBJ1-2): EPEVTQTPSHQVTQMGQEVILRCVPISNHLYFYWYRQILGQKVEFLVSFYNNEISEKSEIFDDQFSVERPDGSNFTLKIRSTKLEDSAMYFCASSVQGYYGYTFGSGTRLTVV.